A single TCR beta chain is shown here with its context. As originally analysed: The authors estimated nucleated cell counts from reference gene primer amplification. Sequencing used immunoSEQ multiplex PCR; TCRdb keeps in-frame clones, though not all of them. Clone size and the V and J calls come from that table; the DNA yielded D and trimming. The sample holds about 140,000 clones, around 81% seen once. The sample comes from a study of blood T cell repertoires in COVID-19. Overall study context: Samples of COVID-19 (acute and convalescent) were obtained from the United States, Italy and Spain. From T cells, B-cell-depleted T cells, or PBMCs came the material, which was cDNA or gDNA.

Sequencing was done on a sample of peripheral blood. The clonotype comes from a human donor in a cohort sampled during active COVID-19.

The CDR3 sequence: CASSLEQGESYNEQFF. The DNA of the CDR3 is TGTGCCAGCAGCTTAGAACAGGGCGAGTCCTACAATGAGCAGTTCTTC. V is TRBV11-3 and J is TRBJ2-1; D is possibly TRBD1 (6 bases). The CDR3 runs 16 residues. Germline CDR1 and CDR2: SGHNT and YENEEA. Trimming cost V 0 bases and J 1 base, with 10 bases left between them.